Listed below are T cell receptor beta chains from one sample, sequenced in a study of CD8 T cells in Susac syndrome. One entry per CDR3 protein results from TCRdb running MiXCR on the immunoSEQ multiplex PCR reads. Among 95,000 to 150,000 distinct CDR3 sequences, approximately 96% were seen once, and the ten largest hold approximately 0.15%. The material sequenced was CD4+ T cells from PBMCs. The receptors originated from a human donor with Susac syndrome. The CDR3 runs from the conserved cysteine through the conserved F or W. D genes are given only for firm matches. The size of a clone is reported for some rows only, either as once, few or many, or as a class for expanded clones.

V	size	D	J	DNA	CDR3
TRBV12-3/TRBV12-4	.	.	TRBJ1-5	TGTGGCTCCTCAGGTGGGGGCGAGAATCAGCCCCAGCATTTT	CGSSGGGENQPQHF
TRBV5-8	.	.	TRBJ1-1	TGTGCCAGCAGCTTGGTGGGCCTCGAGAGGGAAGCTTTCTTT	CASSLVGLEREAFF
TRBV7-9	once	.	TRBJ1-1	TGTGCCAGCAGCTTACAGTGGAAGGGTTCGGCTAGGACTGAAGCTTTCTTT	CASSLQWKGSARTEAFF
TRBV7-9	.	.	TRBJ2-7	TGTGCCAGCAGCTTAGCGGGGGAGTGGTACTTC	CASSLAGEWYF
TRBV12-3/TRBV12-4	once	.	TRBJ2-1	TGTGCCAGCAGTTTAGATTGGCAGGGTAACTACAATGAGCAGTTCTTC	CASSLDWQGNYNEQFF
TRBV4-1	.	.	TRBJ2-4	TGCGCCAGCACCTCCGGGAGAGAAAACATTCAGTACTTC	CASTSGRENIQYF
TRBV3-1	.	TRBD2	TRBJ2-1	TGTGCCAGCAGCCGTGGGACTAGCGGACCATACAATGAGCAGTTCTTC	CASSRGTSGPYNEQFF
TRBV20-1	.	.	TRBJ2-7	TGCAGTGCTAGCCTCGGGGTGGGGCTCTACGAGCAGTACTTC	CSASLGVGLYEQYF
TRBV29-1	once	.	TRBJ2-3	TGCAGCGTTGAAGATCCCCCACTGGGGACAACCACAGATACGCAGTATTTT	CSVEDPPLGTTTDTQYF
TRBV9	.	TRBD1	TRBJ1-4	TGTGCCAGCAGCTTACAGGGGGCGAGTAGTGAAAAACTGTTTTTT	CASSLQGASSEKLFF
TRBV30	.	TRBD2	TRBJ2-1	TGTGCCTGGAGTGTATCCGGGACTAGACAGTTCTTC	CAWSVSGTRQFF
TRBV7-2	.	TRBD1	TRBJ2-5	TGTGCCAGCAGCTTCAGACAGGGTCGGGAGACCCAGTACTTC	CASSFRQGRETQYF
TRBV3-1	.	TRBD1	TRBJ2-7	TGTGCCAGCAGCCGAGGACAGGGTTTGGGAGAGCAGTACTTC	CASSRGQGLGEQYF
TRBV14	.	.	TRBJ2-1	TGTGCCTCGAGGAGGGGAACAGGTTACAATGAGCAGTTCTTC	CASRRGTGYNEQFF
TRBV20-1	.	.	TRBJ1-1	TGCAGTGCTAGAGCCGGGGGGCCTAACACTGAAGCTTTCTTT	CSARAGGPNTEAFF
TRBV20-1	.	.	TRBJ2-1	TGCAGTGCTAGAATGGGATTGGCGGCTTCCTACAATGAGCAGTTCTTC	CSARMGLAASYNEQFF
TRBV6-6	.	.	TRBJ1-2	TGTGCCAGCTCGGGTTCCTATGGCTACACCTTC	CASSGSYGYTF
TRBV20-1	.	TRBD1	TRBJ1-2	TGCAGTGCTGAGGACAGGTTGGCTAACTATGGCTACACCTTC	CSAEDRLANYGYTF
TRBV20-1	.	TRBD1	TRBJ1-1	TGCAGTGCTACCCGGACAGGGGGTAGCACTGAAGCTTTCTTT	CSATRTGGSTEAFF
TRBV29-1	.	.	TRBJ1-1	TGCAGCGCCCAGAACACTGAAGCTTTCTTT	CSAQNTEAFF
TRBV12-3/TRBV12-4	.	.	TRBJ1-1	TGTGCCAGCAGTCCCTCAATGGGACACCGGAACACTGAAGCTTTCTTT	CASSPSMGHRNTEAFF
TRBV29-1	.	.	TRBJ2-3	TGCAGCGCTCAATCCCACACAGATACGCAGTATTTT	CSAQSHTDTQYF
TRBV2	.	.	TRBJ2-4	TGTGCCAGCAGTCGGGGACTAGCCAAAAACATTCAGTACTTC	CASSRGLAKNIQYF
TRBV4-1	.	TRBD2	TRBJ2-1	TGCGCCAGCAGCCACTTAAGCGGGAGGGACAATGAGCAGTTCTTC	CASSHLSGRDNEQFF
TRBV28	.	.	TRBJ1-2	TGTGCCAGCAGTTCCACCTATGGCTACACCTTC	CASSSTYGYTF
TRBV7-9	.	.	TRBJ1-2	TGTGCCAGCAGCTTAGGGTCGGGGAACTATGGCTACACCTTC	CASSLGSGNYGYTF
TRBV14	.	.	TRBJ2-7	TGTGCCAGCAGCCAAGGTGGGGCACGGGAGCAGTACTTC	CASSQGGAREQYF
TRBV5-1	.	.	TRBJ2-2	TGCGCCAGCAGCCTAACTGGACAGACCGGGGAGCTGTTTTTT	CASSLTGQTGELFF
TRBV5-6	.	.	TRBJ1-5	TGTGCCAGCAGCTTAGGGGGGGATATTAGCAATCAGCCCCAGCATTTT	CASSLGGDISNQPQHF
TRBV20-1	once	.	TRBJ2-5	TGCAGTGCTTGGACTCTCCAAGAGACCCAGTACTTC	CSAWTLQETQYF
TRBV12-3/TRBV12-4	.	.	TRBJ1-1	TGTGCCAGCACCCAAACCGGGCGGTGGACTGAAGCTTTCTTT	CASTQTGRWTEAFF
TRBV12-3/TRBV12-4	.	.	TRBJ2-1	TGTGCCAGCAGCCCCGGTCGTGTCGGGGAGCAGTTCTTC	CASSPGRVGEQFF
TRBV27	.	TRBD2	TRBJ2-7	TGTGCCAGCAGTTTCAGGACTAGCGGCTCCTACGAGCAGTACTTC	CASSFRTSGSYEQYF
TRBV6-5	.	.	TRBJ1-2	TGTGCCAGCAGTTACTCCGGTCAGGGAAGCTATGGCTACACCTTC	CASSYSGQGSYGYTF
TRBV15	.	.	TRBJ1-4	TGTGCCACCAGCAGAGAAGCAGGGTATACTAATGAAAAACTGTTTTTT	CATSREAGYTNEKLFF
TRBV19	.	.	TRBJ2-1	TGTGCCAGTAGTATTGGACAGAGCTCCTACAATGAGCAGTTCTTC	CASSIGQSSYNEQFF
TRBV12-3/TRBV12-4	.	TRBD1	TRBJ1-6	TGTGCCAGCAGCCAGACAGGGGGCAATTCACCCCTCCACTTT	CASSQTGGNSPLHF
TRBV29-1	.	TRBD1	TRBJ1-2	TGCAGCGTTCTCACGGACAGGTTCGCGGTCTATGGCTACACCTTC	CSVLTDRFAVYGYTF
TRBV20-1	.	TRBD1	TRBJ1-2	TGCAGTGCGGCCGGGACAGTGGGGAGAGGGGGCTACACCTTC	CSAAGTVGRGGYTF
TRBV11-1	.	.	TRBJ2-7	TGTGCCAGCAGCTTAGGGGGACGACGCGGGCAGTACTTC	CASSLGGRRGQYF
TRBV30	.	.	TRBJ1-2	TGTGCCTGGAATAGGGCCGGGTATTATGGCTACACCTTC	CAWNRAGYYGYTF
TRBV12-3/TRBV12-4	.	.	TRBJ1-2	TGTGCCAGCAGCCGTGGACAGTCGGGCTATGGCTACACCTTC	CASSRGQSGYGYTF
TRBV5-4	.	TRBD1	TRBJ2-5	TGTGCCAGCAGCTTGGCCGACAGGGAAGAGACCCAGTACTTC	CASSLADREETQYF
TRBV5-1	.	.	TRBJ1-2	TGCGCCAGCAGCCCCGACCAGGGGAACTATGGCTACACCTTC	CASSPDQGNYGYTF
TRBV24-1	once	TRBD2	TRBJ2-3	TGTGCCACCAGTGTGAGCGGGAGGTCCAGCACAGATACGCAGTATTTT	CATSVSGRSSTDTQYF
TRBV30	.	TRBD2	TRBJ2-7	TGTGCCTGGAGTGCGGGACTAGCTTCCTACGAGCAGTACTTC	CAWSAGLASYEQYF
TRBV5-1	once	.	TRBJ2-2	TGCGCCAGCAGCTTCGAGTACACCGGGGAGCTGTTTTTT	CASSFEYTGELFF
TRBV12-3/TRBV12-4	.	TRBD1	TRBJ2-2	TGTGCCAGCAGTTTCTACCGGGACAGGAACACCGGGGAGCTGTTTTTT	CASSFYRDRNTGELFF
TRBV5-1	.	.	TRBJ2-2	TGCGCCAGCAGCTCCCTTGGGCCCGGGGAGCTGTTTTTT	CASSSLGPGELFF
TRBV7-2	.	.	TRBJ2-3	TGTGCCAGCAGCTTAGCGCAGAGCCCAAGCACAGATACGCAGTATTTT	CASSLAQSPSTDTQYF
TRBV7-3	.	TRBD2	TRBJ2-1	TGTGCCAGCAGCTTTACCCGACTAGCGGGAATGGATGAGCAGTTCTTC	CASSFTRLAGMDEQFF
TRBV4-2	.	TRBD2	TRBJ2-2	TGTGCCAGCAAGCGCGGGCGGGGGGAGAACACCGGGGAGCTGTTTTTT	CASKRGRGENTGELFF
TRBV29-1	.	.	TRBJ1-4	TGCAGCGGTTCTAGGGGTAATGAAAAACTGTTTTTT	CSGSRGNEKLFF
TRBV5-4	.	TRBD1	TRBJ1-2	TGTGCCAGCACCGCCCAGGACAGGCACTGGGGGTATGGCTACACCTTC	CASTAQDRHWGYGYTF
TRBV7-9	.	.	TRBJ2-3	TGTGCCAGCAGCGCTACGGGACACACCACAGATACGCAGTATTTT	CASSATGHTTDTQYF